The present T cell receptor (beta chain) was sequenced within a study of cytomegalovirus exposure and HLA in healthy donors (dated by TCRdb to about 2017). Regarding the study in general: An earlier analysis of several hundred of the donors reported 250 to 350 Gb of sequence data and 95 million to 140 million unique TCR beta sequences obtained from around 180 million T cells. The study used immunosequencing to profile the T cell repertoires of about 670 subjects and linked those repertoires to cytomegalovirus serostatus. The study aimed to test whether signatures of past pathogen exposure could be identified by cataloging public T cell receptors. Roughly 5 DR-DQ haplotypes were handled as single units for association and clustering, since linkage in the cohort was strong. The number of typed donors differed by locus: about 629-630 for A, B, C, DRB1 and DQB1; some 500 for DQA1; about 600 for DPA1; and approximately 450 for DPB1. HLA typing included class I and class II loci at four-digit resolution. A later analysis re-analyzed previously published TCR beta repertoires from 660 or so donors and added high-resolution HLA genotyping to study TCR occurrence patterns. An early release that covered approximately 600 HLA-typed donors contained about 300 gigabases of sequencing data and 65 million to 100 million unique TCR sequences. On average, about 200,000 unique TCR beta nucleotide sequences were sequenced per donor among some 420 genotyped donors of the cohort, with 15% to 20% of those sequences being non-productive. An earlier analysis of several hundred of the donors used high-throughput TCR beta sequencing to judge whether each TCR beta V gene segment behaved as functional or pseudogenic. Every discovery cohort repertoire had been produced on one sequencing platform. The study combined high-throughput TCR immunosequencing, statistical association of individual TCRs with disease status, and machine learning to predict cytomegalovirus infection status. Of the approximately 400 genotyped donors, 80% to 90% were placed in the genetic ancestry cluster associated with self-reported Caucasian donors. Rather than using new phenotypic data, the later analysis identified candidate immune exposures from TCR beta sequences and from how often those sequences occurred across donors. Donor age, sex, ethnicity and CMV serostatus were compiled alongside the repertoire data. A later genetic analysis took genome-wide SNP genotypes for about 60% of the roughly 670 donors and used that subset as a discovery cohort. A separate validation cohort of about 110 different subjects was used in addition to the roughly 670-subject first cohort. What the research found in general, with its limitations: HLA typing was unavailable for some donors at each locus, so association tests used only the typed subset. Some IMGT-functional V segments, including TRBV6-2 and TRBV6-3, could not be distinguished by the 87-base-pair reads and were therefore excluded. The classifier was reported to diagnose cytomegalovirus status with high specificity and sensitivity in both the original cohort and the validation cohort. The only immune exposure information available for the cohort was CMV serostatus. Assigning TCR associations to individual alleles was difficult when HLA alleles, especially DR and DQ, strongly co-occurred. In an earlier analysis of over 550 of the donors, most TCR beta V segments were observed in productive rearrangements about 90% or about 30% of the time, broadly matching IMGT annotations. Because counts were too low, more than 15 rarely observed V segments, including chromosome 9 orphons, were excluded from the earlier analysis of some 590 of the donors. The presence/absence analyses assumed that sequencing depth was roughly uniform across donors, and that assumption may not be true. In vitro tests confirmed that a few of the cytomegalovirus-associated TCR beta chains recognize cytomegalovirus antigens. Most TCR sequences were observed very rarely across donors, whereas some public TCRs were present in many individuals. A further reported finding was that TCR beta sequences accurately predicted the HLA-A and HLA-B alleles for most subjects in the first cohort. Correlated functional status among segregating V segments might reflect linkage disequilibrium, but an unknown experimental factor could not be ruled out. In a later analysis, TCR association rates were found to vary across HLA loci, with the most associated TCRs seen for DRB1 alleles and the fewest for HLA-C alleles. A total of some 180 TCR beta chains were listed by the study as associated with cytomegalovirus. Several of the top co-occurrence clusters appeared to be linked to parvovirus B19, influenza, CMV and Epstein-Barr virus, according to a later analysis. A later genetic analysis reported fewer N-insertions in productive TCRs among donors in an Asian-associated ancestry cluster than the approximately 700-donor mean. A group of highly shared sequence variants was considered likely to be a technical artifact of the sequencing pipeline. A later analysis associated 16,951 TCR beta sequences with specific HLA alleles at a false discovery rate of 0.05. The cohort was sequenced for TCR beta chains only, and without alpha or paired-chain data the features that could be detected were limited. An association between a missense DCLRE1C variant and V-gene and J-gene trimming of TCR beta chains was found in a later genetic analysis and replicated in an independent cohort. The authors suggested that the approach could potentially be generalized to other disease states and immunological phenotypes. In a later analysis, most CMV-associated TCR beta chains were found to appear HLA-restricted, with HLA associations seemingly driven largely by CMV exposure. A later analysis found that HLA-associated TCR beta chains were more clonally expanded and had lower generation probabilities than equally common non-associated chains.

The library was generated by the immunoSEQ multiplex PCR assay. A mixture of 60 forward primers for TCR Vbeta segments and 13 reverse primers for TCR Jbeta segments was used in the multiplex PCR. A multiplex PCR assay on genomic DNA amplified the CDR3 region of rearranged TCR beta genes. Amplified TCR beta libraries were sequenced as 87-base-pair reads on the Illumina HiSeq System. The study's processing was this. A later analysis tallied tens of millions of unique TCR beta chains across the 666 repertoires, and some 10 million of those chains were shared by two or more donors. A nearest-neighbor algorithm error-corrected the raw reads and collapsed the reads into unique sequences, merging closely related sequences to remove PCR and sequencing errors. Alignment of CDR3 sequences to IMGT reference sequences was used to assign V, D and J gene segments. Each retained sequence needed at least a six-nucleotide match to both a V gene segment and a J gene segment. Rearrangements were called productive when the CDR3 lacked stop codons and stayed in frame with V and J; all others were non-productive. Following IMGT convention, CDR3 was defined as the stretch from the second conserved V-encoded cysteine up to the conserved J-encoded phenylalanine. Sequences without an unambiguous match to a single V gene segment were excluded from the earlier analysis of 450 to 650 of the donors. In an earlier analysis of around 590 of the donors, a V segment was called functional when productive rearrangements were above 56.7%, and segregating when the standard deviation between donors exceeded 5%. A statistical classification framework was built to diagnose cytomegalovirus status from the catalog of TCR beta chain sequences. In a later analysis, TCR nucleotide sequences were compared against IMGT/GENE-DB human TR gene sequences so that V and J genes could be assigned. In a later analysis, CDR3 sequences and most-parsimonious VDJ recombination scenarios were assigned using the TCRdist pipeline. In a later analysis, each TCR beta chain was defined by its CDR3 amino acid sequence together with its V-gene family, and reads without a unique V-gene family were excluded. As a way to deal with suspected cross-contamination and a sequencing artifact, a later analysis dropped 592 nucleotide sequences that were highly shared and had low generation probability. For each public chain, a later analysis derived a clonal expansion index from normalized ranks of inferred template counts within each repertoire. A later analysis computed generation probabilities with a VDJ recombination model fitted to out-of-frame rearrangements, and checked the results against IGoR. Hypergeometric tests were used in a later analysis to score TCR-TCR, TCR-HLA and TCR-CMV co-occurrence, with a repertoire-size bias correction applied to the TCR pairs. A later analysis estimated false discovery rates by permuting HLA or CMV assignments 20 times. In a later analysis, co-occurring TCRs were grouped with DBSCAN, and TCRdist sequence similarity was added when clustering was performed within HLA-allele-positive subsets. Co-occurrence clustering excluded repertoires with fewer than 30,000 or more than 120,000 public chains, plus five with anomalous nucleotide sharing. TCRdb stores this immuneACCESS table with in-frame sequences only. Part of the clones is absent; in the studies checked, under half of the shortfall reflects unresolved V genes, and no reason is known for the rest. That table is the source of V, J and clone size, and D and trimming were worked out from the DNA. The sample yields fewer than 200,000 clones; more than 65% were counted once. The ten largest account for under 1.5% of the sample.

The germline V gene yields MGHRA for CDR1 and YSYEKL for CDR2. Its CDR3 holds 17 amino acids, cysteine through phenylalanine. Just the 51-base CDR3 DNA is kept, in frame starting at base 1. Relative to germline, V is missing 0 bases and J is missing 5 bases, with 13 bases of the junction outside any gene match. Concerning this clone itself: The clone's antigen remains unknown. No clone much larger than this one lies a single base away; base qualities are absent.

The cohort comprised 666 healthy bone marrow donors. Cohort members were all nominally healthy when sampled, although unrecorded immune exposures were likely present. The donor tested CMV seropositive, placing the donor among the approximately 290 seropositive members of the cohort. Each donor provided a peripheral blood sample, and peripheral blood mononuclear cells were used for TCR beta sequencing. The Qiagen DNeasy Blood Extraction Kit was used to extract genomic DNA from the blood cell samples. This TCR was recovered from a girl aged 2-10 years in good health and CMV-seropositive. What was sequenced was PBMCs. The sequence joins TRBV4-1 to TRBJ2-7, with TRBD2 matching 7 junction bases. The DNA sequence reads TGCGCCAGCAGCCAAGAACTTGGTGCGCGGGAGTGGCACGAGCAGTACTTC. The resulting protein is CASSQELGAREWHEQYF.